This T cell receptor beta chain was retrieved from a study of shared clonotypes between healthy human individuals. This CDR3 contains 14 residues. V shed 7 bases and J shed 1 base, with 13 bases lying between them. The germline CDR1 and CDR2 sequences are LNHDA and SQIVND (reference sequence). Method: immunoSEQ multiplex PCR; TCRdb's copy keeps in-frame clones and lacks some. This sample has roughly 850,000 clones, with 96% found just once. Naive CD8 cells, CD45RO-negative and positively selected for CCR7, excluded terminally differentiated effector memory CD45RA+ cells. The sequence was obtained from a young man in good health. This chain links TRBV19 with TRBJ1-1; D gene unclear. The sample was naive CD8+ T cells sorted from blood. The CDR3 DNA reads TGTGCCAGTACTGGGTTTCCGCGGAACACTGAAGCTTTCTTT. Translated: CASTGFPRNTEAFF.